These T cell receptor beta chains were read from a single sample in a study of T cell responses to AZD1222 COVID-19 vaccine. Sequencing was performed with immunoSEQ multiplex PCR; in TCRdb, only in-frame clones are kept and a portion is missing. This table has over 85,000 clones, 85% to 90% appearing once. The specimen comprised peripheral blood, sampled on day 0 of AZD1222 vaccination. These receptors were obtained from an adult in good health. The CDR3 runs from the conserved cysteine through the conserved F or W. D genes are given only for firm matches. Expanded clones get a size class; other rows say once, few or many, or leave the size out.

clone_size: .
v_call: TRBV7-2
d_call: .
j_call: TRBJ1-2
cdr3_nt: TGTGCCAGCCCCCAAGGGGGGCTCGATGGCTACACCTTC
cdr3_aa: CASPQGGLDGYTF

clone_size: .
v_call: TRBV29-1
d_call: TRBD2
j_call: TRBJ2-3
cdr3_nt: TGCAGCGTTGGGGGCGTTGGGACTAGCGCCTCCACAGATACGCAGTATTTT
cdr3_aa: CSVGGVGTSASTDTQYF

clone_size: .
v_call: TRBV5-6
d_call: TRBD1
j_call: TRBJ1-6
cdr3_nt: TGTGCCAGCAGCTTAGGACAGGGGGATTCACCCCTCCACTTT
cdr3_aa: CASSLGQGDSPLHF

clone_size: .
v_call: TRBV9
d_call: TRBD1
j_call: TRBJ2-4
cdr3_nt: TGTGCCAGCAGCGCACAGGGGGCGCGTTCGGACATTCAGTACTTC
cdr3_aa: CASSAQGARSDIQYF

clone_size: .
v_call: TRBV27
d_call: .
j_call: TRBJ1-1
cdr3_nt: TGTGCCAGCAGTCAGGGGATGGGTACTGAAGCTTTCTTT
cdr3_aa: CASSQGMGTEAFF

clone_size: .
v_call: TRBV27
d_call: TRBD1
j_call: TRBJ1-1
cdr3_nt: TGTGCCAGCAGTCGTTTACCGGGACAGGGGGCATGGACTGAAGCTTTCTTT
cdr3_aa: CASSRLPGQGAWTEAFF

clone_size: .
v_call: TRBV5-8
d_call: TRBD2
j_call: TRBJ2-3
cdr3_nt: TGTGCCAGCAGCTTCGAGCGGGGGCCAGATACGCAGTATTTT
cdr3_aa: CASSFERGPDTQYF

clone_size: .
v_call: TRBV5-1
d_call: .
j_call: TRBJ2-7
cdr3_nt: TGCGCCAGCAGGGGGTCTGGGTACGAGCAGTACTTC
cdr3_aa: CASRGSGYEQYF

clone_size: .
v_call: TRBV18
d_call: .
j_call: TRBJ2-3
cdr3_nt: TGTGCCAGCTCCCGTGATAGTTATACGCAGTATTTT
cdr3_aa: CASSRDSYTQYF

clone_size: .
v_call: TRBV7-3
d_call: .
j_call: TRBJ1-5
cdr3_nt: TGTGCCAGCAGCTTAAGCAGGGTCGCAAATCAGCCCCAGCATTTT
cdr3_aa: CASSLSRVANQPQHF

clone_size: .
v_call: TRBV7-9
d_call: .
j_call: TRBJ2-7
cdr3_nt: TGTGCCAGCAGCCCCGGGGTTTTCCCCTACGAGCAGTACTTC
cdr3_aa: CASSPGVFPYEQYF

clone_size: .
v_call: TRBV29-1
d_call: .
j_call: TRBJ2-3
cdr3_nt: TGCAGCGTTGAATCGCCGGGGGTAGATACGCAGTATTTT
cdr3_aa: CSVESPGVDTQYF

clone_size: few
v_call: TRBV15
d_call: .
j_call: TRBJ1-1
cdr3_nt: TGTGCCACCAGCAGTCCTGGTACGTCGCGGAGGCCTGAAGCTTTCTTT
cdr3_aa: CATSSPGTSRRPEAFF

clone_size: .
v_call: TRBV6-1
d_call: .
j_call: TRBJ2-7
cdr3_nt: TGTGCCAGCAGTCTGACACTTTACGAGCAGTACTTC
cdr3_aa: CASSLTLYEQYF

clone_size: .
v_call: TRBV2
d_call: TRBD2
j_call: TRBJ2-3
cdr3_nt: TGTGCCAGCGGGACTAGGGCAGATACGCAGTATTTT
cdr3_aa: CASGTRADTQYF

clone_size: .
v_call: TRBV3-1/TRBV3-2
d_call: TRBD1
j_call: TRBJ2-1
cdr3_nt: TGTGCCAGCAGCCAAGATGGGGACAGGGGGCGCCTCAATGAGCAGTTCTTC
cdr3_aa: CASSQDGDRGRLNEQFF

clone_size: .
v_call: TRBV5-1
d_call: .
j_call: TRBJ1-1
cdr3_nt: TGCGCCAGCAGCTTGGAGGGCGCAGCTTTCTTT
cdr3_aa: CASSLEGAAFF

clone_size: .
v_call: TRBV5-1
d_call: .
j_call: TRBJ2-7
cdr3_nt: TGCGCCAGCAGCCCCGCCGGGACCTCCTACGAGCAGTACTTC
cdr3_aa: CASSPAGTSYEQYF

clone_size: .
v_call: TRBV5-1
d_call: TRBD2
j_call: TRBJ2-3
cdr3_nt: TGCGCCAGCAGCTTGGCCCCAGCGGGGATAACAGATACGCAGTATTTT
cdr3_aa: CASSLAPAGITDTQYF

clone_size: .
v_call: TRBV29-1
d_call: TRBD1
j_call: TRBJ1-2
cdr3_nt: TGCAGCGTATCACAGGGGGCGGTCTATGGCTACACCTTC
cdr3_aa: CSVSQGAVYGYTF

clone_size: .
v_call: TRBV24-1
d_call: .
j_call: TRBJ2-2
cdr3_nt: TGTGCCACCAGTGATTTGAGGGCCGGGGAGCTGTTTTTT
cdr3_aa: CATSDLRAGELFF

clone_size: .
v_call: TRBV14
d_call: .
j_call: TRBJ1-2
cdr3_nt: TGTGCCAGCAGCCTCCGGGGGGCGAGCGGCTACACCTTC
cdr3_aa: CASSLRGASGYTF

clone_size: .
v_call: TRBV7-2
d_call: .
j_call: TRBJ1-6
cdr3_nt: TGTGCCAGCAGCCCCGTTCCCTATGATTCACCCCTCCACTTT
cdr3_aa: CASSPVPYDSPLHF

clone_size: .
v_call: TRBV6-5
d_call: .
j_call: TRBJ1-5
cdr3_nt: TGTGCCAGCAGTTACTCACAGGCTATTCAGCCCCAGCATTTT
cdr3_aa: CASSYSQAIQPQHF

clone_size: .
v_call: TRBV30
d_call: .
j_call: TRBJ1-3
cdr3_nt: TGTGCCTGGAGTTTTGAGAGTACCATATATTTT
cdr3_aa: CAWSFESTIYF

clone_size: .
v_call: TRBV3-1/TRBV3-2
d_call: .
j_call: TRBJ2-7
cdr3_nt: TGTGCCAGCAGCCAAGATTGGGCGGAGCAGTACTTC
cdr3_aa: CASSQDWAEQYF

clone_size: .
v_call: TRBV6-5
d_call: .
j_call: TRBJ1-1
cdr3_nt: TGTGCCAGCAGCAACGGGGTTAACACTGAAGCTTTCTTT
cdr3_aa: CASSNGVNTEAFF